The following is a T cell receptor (beta chain) sequence with its context. Its antigen is not known. This entry comes from a study of TIL therapy for anti-PD-1-resistant metastatic lung cancer. Across the study: Patients then received nivolumab; progressors got lymphodepletion, TIL and IL-2. Median tumor PD-L1 proportion score was roughly 6%. Notes on the study in general: This highly selected cohort may not generalize to typical lung cancer patients.

Time point here: pre-treatment sample, taken before nivolumab and TIL therapy. Germline values: CDR1 SEHNR, CDR2 FQNEAQ (reference sequence). The ends lost 3 bases at V and 1 base at J; junction bases unmatched: 11. This CDR3 comprises 19 residues. The immunoSEQ assay was v3. Survey-level samples got around 2.1 million read pairs; deep-level samples got about 4.5-6.5 million. The repertoire was sequenced with immunoSEQ multiplex PCR; TCRdb's copy has only in-frame clones and lacks some. The repertoire holds 54,000 or so clones, 70% to 75% seen once, with roughly 2% in the top ten. The gene calls are TRBV7-9 and TRBJ2-7, with 14 bases identical to TRBD2. The receptor's source is a person between 25 and 79 years old with non-small cell lung cancer. Sequences were derived from blood, sampled at baseline. The CDR3 is CASSFVTSGGAGGSYEQYF. The CDR3 bases are TGTGCCAGCAGCTTTGTGACTAGCGGGGGGGCCGGTGGGTCCTACGAGCAGTACTTC.